The 7 T cell receptor beta chains below all came from one sample that was sequenced in a study of metastatic and nonmetastatic thyroid tumors. From the PCR reads, TCRdb re-called clones with MiXCR. The sample comprises about 64,000 clones, 15% to 20% of which are singletons, and more than 9% rests with the top ten. No patient had received any treatment before thyroid surgery. The sample consisted of blood. These receptor sequences come from a male donor with papillary thyroid cancer or a benign thyroid nodule (not recorded which). Some clones in this sample may be carry-over from other donors' samples.

This clone was counted ten times or more. The chain carries TRBV4-3 and TRBJ1-5; D might be TRBD1 (6 bases). CDR1 LGHNA and CDR2 YSLEER come from the germline V gene. Trimming shortened V by 4 bases and J by 6 bases, and 16 bases separated the two germline ends. The CDR3 extends over 15 amino acids. Here the CDR3 reads CASSLHRGGGQPQHF. DNA of the CDR3: TGCGCCAGCAGCCTCCATAGGGGGGGCGGTCAGCCCCAGCATTTT.

Within the sample, this clone is medium-sized (0.01 to 0.1%). This rearrangement joins TRBV6-5 to TRBJ1-6; 8 bases are shared with TRBD1. Germline trimming cut 0 bases from V and 10 bases from J; bases unmatched to any gene: 8. This CDR3 has 16 residues. CDR1 is MNHEY, CDR2 SVGAGI, per germline. This CDR3 reads CASSYSTDRGGSPLHF. For the CDR3, the DNA is TGTGCCAGCAGTTACTCGACTGACAGGGGAGGATCACCCCTCCACTTT.

This clone was found many times. This rearrangement joins TRBV7-9 to TRBJ1-1; maybe TRBD1 (5 bases). V was clipped by 5 bases and J by 2 bases, with 12 bases between them. Germline CDR1 and CDR2: SEHNR and FQNEAQ (reference sequence). The CDR3 is 14 amino acids. CDR3 in amino acids: CASSPGNANTEAFF. The CDR3 region has the DNA TGTGCCAGCAGCCCAGGGAACGCCAACACTGAAGCTTTCTTT.

This clone was detected many times. One end of the junction varies from germline; a read error may be responsible. The chain carries TRBV24-1 and TRBJ2-2, with D maybe TRBD2 (5 bases). CDR1 KGHDR and CDR2 SFDVKD come from the germline V gene. The CDR3 length is 13 residues. The CDR3 is CATSASNIGKLFF. The CDR3 bases are TGTGCCACCAGTGCATCCAATATCGGGAAGCTGTTTTTT.

This clone was detected ten times or more. This sequence joins TRBV20-1 and TRBJ1-6; the match to TRBD1 covers 8 bases. This CDR3 has 13 residues. V shed 3 bases and J 9 bases; nucleotides not matched to a gene: 4. Germline V lookup: CDR1 DFQATT, CDR2 SNEGSKA (reference sequence). This CDR3 is CSARGQESSPLHF. For the CDR3, the DNA is TGCAGTGCTAGGGGACAGGAAAGTTCACCCCTCCACTTT.

This clone was seen many times. The chain has TRBV15 and TRBJ2-4; D unclear. Germline V gives CDR1 LNHNV, CDR2 YYDKDF (reference sequence). Trimming removed 5 bases from V and 0 bases from J, with 14 bases in between. The CDR3 is 16 residues long. CDR3 DNA: TGTGCCACCAGCCCCGATTGGGCACTAGCCAAAAACATTCAGTACTTC. Translation: CATSPDWALAKNIQYF.

This clone was found many times. The genes are TRBV5-4 and TRBJ1-3; D is possibly TRBD1 (5 bases). CDR1 and CDR2 (germline): SGHNT, YYREEE (reference sequence). The V end was cut by 0 bases, the J end by 8 bases, with 18 bases between. The CDR3 consists of 16 residues. CDR3 region: CASSLDGARGSDTIYF. CDR3 nucleotides: TGTGCCAGCAGCTTGGACGGGGCCCGCGGCAGTGACACCATATATTTT. The full variable domain, with the rest looked up from reference TRBV5-4 and TRBJ1-3, is ETGVTQSPTHLIKTRGQQVTLRCSSQSGHNTVSWYQQALGQGPQFIFQYYREEENGRGNFPPRFSGLQFPNYSSELNVNALELDDSALYLCASSLDGARGSDTIYFGEGSWLTVV.